A single sample gave rise to the 12 T cell receptor beta chains below, sequenced in a study of cytomegalovirus exposure and HLA in healthy donors. Measured with immunoSEQ multiplex PCR; TCRdb has only the in-frame clones, and not every one. Found here are some 160,000 clones, approximately 90% of them singletons; the top ten hold approximately 3%. The specimen was PBMCs. The receptors here all came from a young man in good health and CMV-seronegative.

This chain links TRBV5-1 with TRBJ2-2, with 12 bases matching TRBD2. Trimming cost V 4 bases and J 5 bases; bases outside gene matches: 6. The CDR3 runs to 16 residues. Germline loops: CDR1 SGHRS, CDR2 YFSETQ. CDR3 in DNA: TGCGCCAGCAGCCCGATACTAGCGGGAGGTACCGGGGAGCTGTTTTTT. This encodes CASSPILAGGTGELFF.

V and J are TRBV6-1 and TRBJ1-2, with a tentative D call TRBD1 (6 bases). In germline, CDR1 is MNHNS, CDR2 SASEGT. The CDR3 is 15 residues long. V lost 2 bases to trimming and J lost 6 bases, with 16 bases between them. The CDR3 DNA is TGTGCCAGCAGTGAACAGACAGGTTCGACGGATGGCTACACCTTC. The encoded protein is CASSEQTGSTDGYTF.

This chain links TRBV5-1 with TRBJ1-1; TRBD1 might be the D (5 bases). V was pared by 5 bases and J by 1 base, with 12 bases between. This CDR3 has 14 amino acids. The germline V gene encodes CDR1 SGHRS and CDR2 YFSETQ. This CDR3 is CASSPRGENTEAFF. The CDR3 DNA is TGCGCCAGCAGTCCGCGGGGGGAGAACACTGAAGCTTTCTTT.

The chain couples TRBV4-3 to TRBJ1-5; D is possibly TRBD1 (6 bases). CDR1 and CDR2 (germline): LGHNA, YSLEER. This CDR3 contains 15 residues. V was shortened by 0 bases and J by 5 bases, with 11 bases between the two germline ends. The CDR3 region has the DNA TGCGCCAGCAGCCAAGACGGGGGGGGCCATCAGCCCCAGCATTTT. The encoded protein is CASSQDGGGHQPQHF.

This chain connects TRBV7-8 to TRBJ2-1; 15 bases agree with TRBD2. Germline V gene lookup returns CDR1 SGHVS and CDR2 FQNEAQ. J was trimmed by 6 bases and V by 5 bases; bases with no gene match: 14. This CDR3 contains 19 residues. CDR3 protein: CASSVVYPGTSGGRNEQFF. CDR3 DNA: TGTGCCAGCAGCGTCGTTTATCCCGGGACTAGCGGGGGGCGCAATGAGCAGTTCTTC.

V usage is TRBV5-1 and J usage is TRBJ2-1; D possibly corresponds to TRBD2 (5 bases). The CDR3 spans 14 residues. CDR1 and CDR2 from the germline V gene are SGHRS and YFSETQ. The V gene lost 3 bases and the J gene lost 6 bases, with 13 bases spanning the gap. CDR3: CASSSRTGSNEQFF. CDR3 DNA: TGCGCCAGCAGCTCGAGAACTGGGAGCAATGAGCAGTTCTTC.

This clone was counted only a few times. The chain joins TRBV28 to TRBJ2-6; D is perhaps TRBD1 (6 bases). V was clipped by 5 bases and J by 0 bases, with 14 bases between them. CDR1 is MDHEN and CDR2 is SYDVKM in the germline V gene. The CDR3 sequence is 17 residues long. CDR3 nucleotide sequence: TGTGCCAGCAGTGGGGGCGGGTCCCCCTCTGGGGCCAACGTCCTGACTTTC. Its protein is CASSGGGSPSGANVLTF.

This chain connects TRBV18 to TRBJ2-3, with TRBD1 matching over 7 bases. The CDR3 is 17 residues long. V lost 4 bases and J lost 4; bases outside the gene matches: 14. Germline V gene sequence: CDR1 KGHSH, CDR2 LQKENI. This CDR3 reads CASSHYPPGQRSDTQYF. As DNA, the CDR3 is TGTGCCAGCTCACATTATCCGCCGGGACAGCGATCAGATACGCAGTATTTT.

This chain connects TRBV11-2 to TRBJ2-1, with D hard to call. The CDR3 is 12 amino acids. CDR1 and CDR2 (germline): SGHAT, FQNNGV. With 1 base removed from V and 16 bases from J, the gap between germline ends came to 14 bases. CDR3 protein: CASSLVPDSEFF. CDR3 bases: TGTGCCAGCAGCTTAGTCCCCGACTCTGAATTCTTC.

This chain links TRBV29-1 with TRBJ1-3; TRBD1 agrees at 8 bases. J gave up 5 bases and V 7 bases, and 7 bases lay outside the gene matches. CDR1 is SQVTM and CDR2 is ANQGSEA in the germline V gene. The CDR3 consists of 13 residues. In DNA, the CDR3 is TGCAGCGCACAGGGGGATCGGAGAAACACCATATATTTT. Translating it yields CSAQGDRRNTIYF. The full variable domain, completed using reference TRBV29-1 and TRBJ1-3, is SAVISQKPSRDICQRGTSLTIQCQVDSQVTMMFWYRQQPGQSLTLIATANQGSEATYESGFVIDKFPISRPNLTFSTLTVSNMSPEDSSIYLCSAQGDRRNTIYFGEGSWLTVV.

The chain has TRBV14 and TRBJ2-5; a weak D match, TRBD1 (6 bases). Trimming stripped 5 bases from V and 0 bases from J, with 10 bases between. The CDR3 extends over 14 amino acids. Germline CDR1 and CDR2: SGHDN and FVKESK. The CDR3: CASSARGYQETQYF. CDR3 DNA sequence: TGTGCCAGCAGCGCCAGGGGATACCAAGAGACCCAGTACTTC. Full variable domain (outside the CDR3, taken from reference TRBV14 and TRBJ2-5): EAGVTQFPSHSVIEKGQTVTLRCDPISGHDNLYWYRRVMGKEIKFLLHFVKESKQDESGMPNNRFLAERTGGTYSTLKVQPAELEDSGVYFCASSARGYQETQYFGPGTRLLVL.

J is TRBJ1-1 and V is TRBV2, with TRBD1 as a possible D gene (5 bases). Germline assignment: CDR1 SNHLY and CDR2 FYNNEI. V was clipped by 11 bases and J by 11 bases, with 27 bases between them. This CDR3 is built from 14 residues. This chain's CDR3 is CADSKKTGSELAFF. The CDR3 DNA is TGTGCCGACTCTAAAAAAACAGGATCTGAGTTGGCTTTCTTT.